The present TCR delta chain was sequenced within a study of gamma-delta T cells after stem cell transplantation. TCRdb re-called clones from the RT-PCR reads via CATT. This table holds roughly 1,600 delta-chain clones, roughly half found once. With 1 base clipped from V and 10 bases from J, the junction kept 18 bases outside the gene matches. CDR3 length: 17 amino acids. Germline V gives CDR1 GEAIGNYY, CDR2 EKD. This clone was counted between two and nine times. V and J are TRDV2 and TRDJ1; 9 nucleotides match TRDD3. Sequencing input: gamma-delta T cells. The clonotype originates from a human donor. It is not recorded whose cells these are; they may come from a transplant donor. The CDR3 DNA reads TGTGCCTGTGACACTCTCGGACTGGGGGACACCACCGCGGGACTCATCTTT. As protein: CACDTLGLGDTTAGLIF.